Presented here are 7 T cell receptor beta chains from one specimen sequenced in a study of CD8+CD57+ T cells in acquired aplastic anemia. Patients who underwent sequencing had shown CD8+CD57+ cell expansion by flow cytometry. Template material for TCR beta VDJ and CDR3 profiling consisted of genomic DNA. TCRdb recomputed calls from the reads with MiXCR, one row per CDR3 protein. The repertoire holds a few hundred thousand distinct CDR3 sequences, around 30% seen once, with under 0.95% in the top ten. The sequenced sample consisted of sorted CD4+, CD8+, or CD8+CD57+ T cells (not recorded which) from PBMCs. Receptors originate from a human donor with aplastic anemia.

This clonotype was counted many times. J is TRBJ2-7 and V is TRBV15, with no clear D. CDR3 length: 15 residues. Germline values: CDR1 LNHNV, CDR2 YYDKDF (reference sequence). V was shortened by 0 bases and J by 2 bases, with 11 bases between the two germline ends. CDR3 nucleotides: TGTGCCACCAGCAGAGAACATCGGACCGCCTACGAGCAGTACTTC. Translation gives CATSREHRTAYEQYF.

The rearrangement links TRBV6-5 to TRBJ1-2; D is undetermined. There are 16 residues in the CDR3. V gave up 0 bases and J gave up 2 bases, with 13 bases separating them. The germline gives CDR1 MNHEY, CDR2 SVGAGI. CDR3 loop: CASSYSTTGVNYGYTF. The CDR3 DNA follows: TGTGCCAGCAGTTACTCGACTACGGGCGTAAACTATGGCTACACCTTC.

This clonotype was counted only a few times. The gene calls are TRBV7-2 and TRBJ1-6; TRBD1 matches 9 bases. V lost 0 bases, J lost 7 bases, and 7 bases stayed unmatched. This CDR3 contains 17 residues. Germline loops: CDR1 SGHTA, CDR2 FQGNSA. The CDR3 sequence: CASSLAPPGQGNSPLHF. CDR3 coding DNA: TGTGCCAGCAGCTTAGCGCCCCCGGGACAGGGAAATTCACCCCTCCACTTT.

The rearrangement uses TRBV11-2 and TRBJ2-5; 14 bases agree with TRBD2. CDR3 length equals 20 residues. The ends lost 3 bases at V and 0 bases at J; junction bases unmatched: 12. CDR1 is SGHAT and CDR2 is FQNNGV in the germline V gene. The CDR3 region has the DNA TGTGCCAGCAGCTTTTACCCTCCCGGGACTAGCGGGGGCAACCAAGAGACCCAGTACTTC. Translating gives CASSFYPPGTSGGNQETQYF.

V and J are TRBV7-8 and TRBJ1-2; D is ambiguous. This CDR3 region has 14 residues. The germline V gene encodes CDR1 SGHVS and CDR2 FQNEAQ. V was trimmed by 5 bases and J by 6 bases, leaving 16 bases between them. Written as DNA, the CDR3 is TGTGCCAGCAGCCTGGCGACAAGGACCGATGGCTACACCTTC. Translating gives CASSLATRTDGYTF.

CDR3 residues: CASSLQARGYSPLHF. The DNA for the CDR3 is TGTGCCAGCTCACTTCAGGCTCGCGGTTATTCACCCCTCCACTTT. This chain connects TRBV18 to TRBJ1-6; D gene ambiguous. Germline V gives CDR1 KGHSH, CDR2 LQKENI. Trimming removed 4 bases from V and 8 bases from J, with 15 bases in between. CDR3 length equals 15 residues.

Ten or more counts support this clonotype. This chain connects TRBV7-9 to TRBJ1-2, with 12 nucleotides matching TRBD1. The CDR3 loop spans 14 amino acids. Looked up from germline, CDR1 is SEHNR and CDR2 is FQNEAQ (reference sequence). V gave up 4 bases and J gave up 7 bases; unmatched junction bases: 4. The CDR3 region is CASSSGQGALGYTF. The CDR3 DNA reads TGTGCCAGCAGCTCGGGACAGGGGGCGCTTGGCTACACCTTC.